These 8 T cell receptor beta chains share one sample of origin, sequenced in a study of T-cell memory formation after mild COVID-19 (dated by TCRdb to about 2021). The library was made by 5' RACE. TCRdb records Illumina NovaSeq 6000 as the sequencer. Clones were called with MiXCR by TCRdb after fastp trimmed the public reads at Q25, and only in-frame beta chains were retained. Each entry is one CDR3 protein sequence, shown with its most common DNA and genes. Here the sample has some 82,000 distinct CDR3 sequences; around 13% occur a single time. Roughly two fifths of the sample is held by the ten biggest clonotypes. Source material: PBMCs or a T cell subset sorted from them (not recorded which). The receptors come from a young man who had mild COVID-19 (a few samples of this study predate the infection). The sample titles of this study are shuffled in the database, so cell type and time point are left out; the donor was told from shared clones.

The rearrangement joins TRBV6-5 to TRBJ1-1; a weak D match, TRBD1 (5 bases). V was clipped by 0 bases and J by 2 bases, with 16 bases between them. The length of the CDR3 is 17 residues. Germline CDR1 is MNHEY and CDR2 is SVGAGI. The CDR3 sequence is CASSYSWGIGQNTEAFF. For the CDR3, the DNA is TGTGCCAGCAGTTACTCGTGGGGGATTGGACAAAACACTGAAGCTTTCTTT.

The chain joins TRBV7-2 to TRBJ2-2, with D maybe TRBD2 (5 bases). CDR1 and CDR2 from the germline V gene are SGHTA and FQGNSA. V was trimmed by 1 base and J by 5 bases, leaving 14 bases between them. This CDR3 is 16 amino acids long. The CDR3 sequence: CASSLGAGPGTGELFF. The CDR3 bases are TGTGCCAGCAGCTTAGGGGCGGGTCCGGGAACCGGGGAGCTGTTTTTT.

The rearrangement links TRBV7-2 to TRBJ2-5; tentatively, D is TRBD2 (6 bases). The CDR3 has 14 amino acids. Trimming cost V 3 bases and J 6 bases, with 14 bases left between them. Germline assignment: CDR1 SGHTA and CDR2 FQGNSA. CDR3 DNA sequence: TGTGCCAGCAGCTTTCTGGGGGGTTGGAAGACCCAGTACTTC. Encoded protein: CASSFLGGWKTQYF.

The genes are TRBV11-2 and TRBJ1-4; no firm D call. V was pared by 1 base and J by 7 bases, with 16 bases between. This CDR3 has 16 amino acids. Germline lookup yields CDR1 SGHAT and CDR2 FQNNGV. The CDR3 region has the DNA TGTGCCAGCAGCTTAGGAAGGACGGCGACTTCTGAAAAACTGTTTTTT. Its translation: CASSLGRTATSEKLFF.

This clonotype was picked up a small number of times. This chain uses TRBV7-2 with TRBJ2-3; the D gene is possibly TRBD2 (6 bases). The V gene's germline CDR1 is SGHTA and CDR2 FQGNSA. CDR3 length: 17 amino acids. Trimming took off 1 base at V and 2 bases at J, with 16 bases between the two ends. The CDR3 is CASSLGRGLDLTDTQYF. The CDR3 DNA is TGTGCCAGCAGCTTAGGGAGGGGCTTGGATCTCACAGATACGCAGTATTTT.

In this sample, this clonotype turned up a few times. The rearrangement links TRBV7-9 to TRBJ2-5, with 8 positions matching TRBD1. Germline V gives CDR1 SEHNR, CDR2 FQNEAQ (reference sequence). J lost 5 bases, V lost 10 bases, and 12 bases had no gene match. This CDR3 comprises 14 residues. The CDR3 bases are TGTGCCACCTACCCAGGGGGCCTGGGGGAGACCCAGTACTTC. This gives the protein CATYPGGLGETQYF.

The rearrangement links TRBV4-1 to TRBJ2-5; D gene ambiguous. The V gene lost 0 bases and the J gene lost 0 bases, with 11 bases spanning the gap. Looked up from germline, CDR1 is MGHRA and CDR2 is YSYEKL. The length of the CDR3 is 16 residues. The CDR3 DNA sequence: TGCGCCAGCAGCCAAGATTGGGAACGGAACCAAGAGACCCAGTACTTC. Translating it yields CASSQDWERNQETQYF.

This clonotype appeared a few times. The rearrangement links TRBV12-3 or TRBV12-4 to TRBJ2-3; D unresolved. Between the trimmed V and J ends, which lost 7 bases and 3 bases, there was a span of 11 bases. This CDR3 contains 13 residues. The CDR3 bases are TGTGCCAGCAACCCACGGGCTACAGATACGCAGTATTTT. Its protein is CASNPRATDTQYF.